This T cell receptor beta chain was sequenced during a study of cytomegalovirus exposure and HLA in healthy donors. PCR used 60 Vbeta primers and 13 Jbeta primers. Sequencing was performed with immunoSEQ multiplex PCR; in TCRdb, only in-frame clones are kept and a portion is missing. There are around 130,000 clones in the sample; approximately 78% occur only once, and 5.9% lies in the top ten. Germline V CDR1 and CDR2: MGHRA, YSYEKL. This CDR3 has 17 amino acids. Sequenced material: PBMCs. The receptor was isolated from a woman aged 40 to 50 in good health and CMV-seropositive. V and J are TRBV4-1 and TRBJ2-5, with 7 bases fitting TRBD1. The tail of the sequence fits TRBJ2-7 better, so the J call may be wrong. In DNA, the CDR3 is TGCGCCAGCAGCCGAACCCCCCCCGGGACAGATGCCTACGAGCAGTACTTC. It is translated as CASSRTPPGTDAYEQYF.